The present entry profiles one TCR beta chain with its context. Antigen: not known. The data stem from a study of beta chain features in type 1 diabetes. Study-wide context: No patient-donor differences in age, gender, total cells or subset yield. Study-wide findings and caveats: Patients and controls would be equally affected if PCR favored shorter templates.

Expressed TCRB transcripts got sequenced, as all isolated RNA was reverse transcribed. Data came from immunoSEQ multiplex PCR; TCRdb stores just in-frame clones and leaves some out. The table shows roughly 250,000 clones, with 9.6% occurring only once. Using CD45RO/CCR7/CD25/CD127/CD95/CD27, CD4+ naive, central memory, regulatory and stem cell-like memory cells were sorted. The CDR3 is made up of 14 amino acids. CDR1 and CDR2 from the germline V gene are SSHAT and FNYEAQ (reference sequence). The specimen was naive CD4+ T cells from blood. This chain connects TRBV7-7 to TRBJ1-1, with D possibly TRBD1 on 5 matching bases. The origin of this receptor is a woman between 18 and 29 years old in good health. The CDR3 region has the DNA TGTGCTAGCGGACAAAGGGATCAGAACACTGAAGCTTTCTTT. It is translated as CASGQRDQNTEAFF.